Listed below are T cell receptor beta chains from one sample, sequenced in a study of T cells in localized non-small cell lung cancer. TCRdb's copy holds only in-frame clones and misses some; the assay was immunoSEQ multiplex PCR. Altogether 2,100 or so clones are present, around 20% being singletons, with the ten largest covering approximately 10%. The sample consisted of lung tumor tissue, taken before any cancer treatment. Receptor source: a man aged 35 to 70 with stage I squamous cell lung carcinoma. The CDR3 runs from the conserved cysteine through the conserved F or W. The order of the fields is J gene, V gene, D gene, clone size, CDR3 DNA, CDR3 protein. The D gene is left open where the match is weak. Not all rows give a size; the values are once, few, many and, for expanded clones, a class.

TRBJ1-2 | TRBV25-1 | . | . | TGTGCCAGCAGTGAATCTTGGAAGAACTATGGCTACACCTTC | CASSESWKNYGYTF
TRBJ2-1 | TRBV11-3 | TRBD2 | . | TGTGCCAGCAGCTTAGGGGCGGGAGGGTCCTACAATGAGCAGTTCTTC | CASSLGAGGSYNEQFF
TRBJ1-2 | TRBV28 | . | few | TGTGCCAGCAGTTTAAGACCTGGGGATGAGGGATCCTATGGCTACACCTTC | CASSLRPGDEGSYGYTF
TRBJ2-1 | TRBV6-8 | . | few | TGTGCCAGCAGTGACGCGCGGAATGAGCAGTTCTTC | CASSDARNEQFF
TRBJ1-2 | TRBV28 | . | medium-sized | TGTGCCAGCAGTCCCCGGGGGATTGATGGCTACACCTTC | CASSPRGIDGYTF
TRBJ1-2 | TRBV6-8 | . | few | TGTGCCACTTCGACAGGTATTAGAGATGGCTACACCTTC | CATSTGIRDGYTF
TRBJ1-2 | TRBV29-1 | TRBD1 | . | TGCAGCGTTGCATTGGACAGGCCCCTCTATGGCTACACCTTC | CSVALDRPLYGYTF
TRBJ2-4 | TRBV11-3 | TRBD2 | . | TGTGCCAGCAGCCCTAACAGACTAGCGGGAGGCGGGGGCGACATTCAGTACTTC | CASSPNRLAGGGGDIQYF
TRBJ2-7 | TRBV11-3 | . | . | TGTGCCAGCAGTCTAACCCGGGGAGACTACGAGCAGTACTTC | CASSLTRGDYEQYF
TRBJ2-3 | TRBV6-8 | TRBD2 | few | TGTGCCAGCAGTGTAACTAGCGGCACAGATACGCAGTATTTT | CASSVTSGTDTQYF
TRBJ2-3 | TRBV28 | . | . | TGTGCCAGCAGTTCAGGGCTTAGGGTAGATACGCAGTATTTT | CASSSGLRVDTQYF
TRBJ2-1 | TRBV19 | TRBD2 | few | TGTGCCAGTAGTCCCCGACTAAGCGGGAGGGACAATGAGCAGTTCTTC | CASSPRLSGRDNEQFF
TRBJ1-2 | TRBV18 | . | . | TGTGCCAGCTCACCAAACACTTTGGGACACGCCGTCTATGGCTACACCTTC | CASSPNTLGHAVYGYTF
TRBJ2-2 | TRBV11-3 | TRBD1 | few | TGTGCCAGCAGCTCCATTCCGACAGGGGGCACCGGGGAGCTGTTTTTT | CASSSIPTGGTGELFF
TRBJ2-7 | TRBV28 | TRBD2 | few | TGTGCCAGCAGTGGGACTAGCGGGAGGGCCTGGCCGTCCTACGAGCAGTACTTC | CASSGTSGRAWPSYEQYF
TRBJ2-2 | TRBV6-8 | . | few | TGTGCCAGCAGTTTCCGAACGACAGGCGCGAACACCGGGGAGCTGTTTTTT | CASSFRTTGANTGELFF
TRBJ2-7 | TRBV14 | . | . | TGTGCCAGCAGCCAAGGGAGGAAACGCTGGATTAGCGGCTCCTACGAGCAGTACTTC | CASSQGRKRWISGSYEQYF
TRBJ2-7 | TRBV18 | . | . | TGTGCCAGCTCACCAGGGGGGTACCCCTCCTACGAGCAGTACTTC | CASSPGGYPSYEQYF
TRBJ1-4 | TRBV11-3 | TRBD1 | . | TGTGCCAGCAGCAAGGGACAGGGGGTTGAAAAACTGTTTTTT | CASSKGQGVEKLFF
TRBJ1-1 | TRBV6-8 | TRBD1 | . | TGTGCCAGCAGTTCTCCGGGACAGGACACTGAAGCTTTCTTT | CASSSPGQDTEAFF
TRBJ2-2 | TRBV19 | TRBD2 | . | TGTGCCAGCATAGGGACTAGCGGGACCCCCGGGGAGCTGTTTTTT | CASIGTSGTPGELFF
TRBJ2-1 | TRBV11-3 | TRBD1 | few | TGTGCCAGCAGCTCCGGGACAGGCTACAATGAGCAGTTCTTC | CASSSGTGYNEQFF
TRBJ1-1 | TRBV18 | TRBD1 | . | TGTGCCAGCTCAGTTAGGGGACAGGGCGCTATTGAAGCTTTCTTT | CASSVRGQGAIEAFF
TRBJ2-5 | TRBV10-2 | TRBD1 | . | TGCGCCAGCAGTCAGGGGGCCAGGGAGACCCAGTACTTC | CASSQGARETQYF
TRBJ1-5 | TRBV11-3 | TRBD1 | medium-sized | TGTGCCAGCAGCTCCCTTTCAGGGGGATATCAGCCCCAGCATTTT | CASSSLSGGYQPQHF
TRBJ1-1 | TRBV6-8 | . | medium-sized | TGTGCCAGCAGTTACTGGGGAGGGACTGAAGCTTTCTTT | CASSYWGGTEAFF
TRBJ2-1 | TRBV11-3 | . | medium-sized | TGTGCCAGCAGCTTGGCCACAGTCAACAATGAGCAGTTCTTC | CASSLATVNNEQFF
TRBJ2-3 | TRBV30 | TRBD1 | . | TGTGCCTGGAGTCGGCGGACAGGGCTTACAGGCACAGATACGCAGTATTTT | CAWSRRTGLTGTDTQYF
TRBJ2-7 | TRBV11-3 | TRBD1 | medium-sized | TGTGCCAGCAGCTCCAGGGGGCTAGAATCCTACGAGCAGTACTTC | CASSSRGLESYEQYF
TRBJ2-1 | TRBV11-3 | TRBD1 | medium-sized | TGTGCCAGCAGCTTAGGAGGGACAGGGACCAATGAGCAGTTCTTC | CASSLGGTGTNEQFF
TRBJ2-1 | TRBV5-1 | TRBD2 | few | TGCGCCAGCAGCCCACGCGGGGGTCGGGAAGATGAGCAGTTCTTC | CASSPRGGREDEQFF
TRBJ2-1 | TRBV6-8 | . | few | TGTGCCAGCAGTTATTTCGGGTCCAACAATGAGCAGTTCTTC | CASSYFGSNNEQFF
TRBJ1-5 | TRBV10-2 | . | . | TGCGCCAGCAGTGATCCGGGTACGAGCAATCAGCCCCAGCATTTT | CASSDPGTSNQPQHF
TRBJ1-5 | TRBV28 | . | . | TGTGCCAGCAGCCATCAGGGGATGGGTAGCAATCAGCCCCAGCATTTT | CASSHQGMGSNQPQHF
TRBJ2-7 | TRBV30 | TRBD1 | . | TGTGCCTGGAGTAGGGACAGGGGGAACGAGCAGTACTTC | CAWSRDRGNEQYF
TRBJ1-4 | TRBV19 | . | . | TGTGCCAGTAGTATAGTTGACGGAACAACTAATGAAAAACTGTTTTTT | CASSIVDGTTNEKLFF
TRBJ2-1 | TRBV7-2 | . | . | TGTGCCAGCAGAGAGACCTACATCAATGAGCAGTTCTTC | CASRETYINEQFF
TRBJ2-2 | TRBV6-8 | . | . | TGTGCCAGCAGTTACGACAGCTTAGGGGCCGGGGAGCTGTTTTTT | CASSYDSLGAGELFF
TRBJ2-2 | TRBV19 | . | . | TGTGCCAGTTTTACAGGGAGAGGGACCGGGGAGCTGTTTTTT | CASFTGRGTGELFF
TRBJ2-1 | TRBV29-1 | . | . | TGCAGCGTTGAAGGGGCGGGGCTCGGTTATCCTGAGCAGTTCTTC | CSVEGAGLGYPEQFF
TRBJ2-3 | TRBV18 | TRBD2 | . | TGTGCCAGCTCACCGAGAGGGCTAGCGGGAGATACAGATACGCAGTATTTT | CASSPRGLAGDTDTQYF
TRBJ2-3 | TRBV18 | TRBD2 | . | TGTGCCAGCTCACCACTCCCGGGAGGGGCGTTCGATACGCAGTATTTT | CASSPLPGGAFDTQYF
TRBJ1-1 | TRBV29-1 | . | . | TGCAGCGCCGCCCTAGGTAGGTCCGCAAACATGAACACTGAAGCTTTCTTT | CSAALGRSANMNTEAFF
TRBJ2-3 | TRBV9 | . | . | TGTGCCAGCAGCGTAGGACAGGGCACAGATACGCAGTATTTT | CASSVGQGTDTQYF
TRBJ2-7 | TRBV28 | . | . | TGTGCCAGCAGTTTCTTTACAGGGCTCCACGAGCAGTACTTC | CASSFFTGLHEQYF
TRBJ2-3 | TRBV11-3 | TRBD1 | . | TGTGCCAGCAGCCCCTTTGGGACAGGGGAAGGAGATACGCAGTATTTT | CASSPFGTGEGDTQYF
TRBJ2-5 | TRBV28 | . | few | TGTGCCAGCAGTTTATGGCCCCAGGGACGTGAGACCCAGTACTTC | CASSLWPQGRETQYF
TRBJ1-3 | TRBV9 | . | medium-sized | TGTGCCAGCAGCGTAGACTCTGGAAACACCATATATTTT | CASSVDSGNTIYF
TRBJ2-1 | TRBV11-3 | . | . | TGTGCCAGCAGCGGTTCTAGGGGGGGCATCGATGAGCAGTTCTTC | CASSGSRGGIDEQFF
TRBJ2-7 | TRBV9 | TRBD2 | medium-sized | TGTGCCAGCAGCCCAGTCGAGGGGACTATGGACTACGAGCAGTACTTC | CASSPVEGTMDYEQYF
TRBJ2-2 | TRBV6-8 | . | medium-sized | TGTGCCAGCAGTGCACAGGGAACGAACACCGGGGAGCTGTTTTTT | CASSAQGTNTGELFF
TRBJ1-2 | TRBV18 | TRBD1 | . | TGTGCCAGCTCACCACCCGACAGGGGCGGCTACACCTTC | CASSPPDRGGYTF
TRBJ1-4 | TRBV6-7 | . | few | TGTGCCAGCACCTCCTATGGGAAACTGTTTTTT | CASTSYGKLFF
TRBJ2-7 | TRBV11-3 | . | medium-sized | TGTGCCAGCAGCCCGCGAGGGCGAGCGGGTCACTACGAGCAGTACTTC | CASSPRGRAGHYEQYF